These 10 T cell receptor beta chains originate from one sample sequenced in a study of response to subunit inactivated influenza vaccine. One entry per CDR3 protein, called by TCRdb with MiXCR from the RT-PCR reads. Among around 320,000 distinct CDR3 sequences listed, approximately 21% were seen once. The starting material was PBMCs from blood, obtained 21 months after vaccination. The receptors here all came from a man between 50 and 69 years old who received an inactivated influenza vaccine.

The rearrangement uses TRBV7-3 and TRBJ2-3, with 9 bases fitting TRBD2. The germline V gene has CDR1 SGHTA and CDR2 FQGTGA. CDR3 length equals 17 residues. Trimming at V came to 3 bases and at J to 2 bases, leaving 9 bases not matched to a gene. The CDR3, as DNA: TGTGCCAGCAGCTTGTCCCGGGCGGGAGGGCCCACAGATACGCAGTATTTT. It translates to CASSLSRAGGPTDTQYF.

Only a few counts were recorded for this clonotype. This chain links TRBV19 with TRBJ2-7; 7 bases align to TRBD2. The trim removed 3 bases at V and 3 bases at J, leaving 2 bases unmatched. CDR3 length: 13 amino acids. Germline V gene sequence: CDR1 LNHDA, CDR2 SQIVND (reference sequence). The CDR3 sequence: CASSMASGYEQYF. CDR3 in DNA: TGTGCCAGTAGTATGGCTAGCGGCTACGAGCAGTACTTC.

CDR3 sequence reads: CASSRGQGRGLNEKLFF. CDR3 bases: TGTGCCAGCAGCCGGGGCCAGGGAAGGGGTCTTAATGAAAAACTGTTTTTT. The rearrangement uses TRBV3-1 and TRBJ1-4; D is perhaps TRBD1 (5 bases). The CDR3 is 17 amino acids. Germline values: CDR1 LGHDT, CDR2 YNNKEL (reference sequence). V shed 4 bases and J shed 4 bases, with 19 bases lying between them.

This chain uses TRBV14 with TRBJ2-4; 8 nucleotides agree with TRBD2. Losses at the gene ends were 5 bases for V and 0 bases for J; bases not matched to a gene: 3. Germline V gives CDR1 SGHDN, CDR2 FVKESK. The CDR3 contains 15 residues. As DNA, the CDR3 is TGTGCCAGCAGCGTTAGCGGGGTAGCCAAAAACATTCAGTACTTC. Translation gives CASSVSGVAKNIQYF.

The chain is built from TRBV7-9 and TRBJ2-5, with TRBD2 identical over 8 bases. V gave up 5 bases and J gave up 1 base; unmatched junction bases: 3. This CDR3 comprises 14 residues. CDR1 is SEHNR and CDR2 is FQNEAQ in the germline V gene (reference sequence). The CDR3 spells CASSLTSGQETQYF. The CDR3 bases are TGTGCCAGCAGCCTAACTAGCGGCCAAGAGACCCAGTACTTC.

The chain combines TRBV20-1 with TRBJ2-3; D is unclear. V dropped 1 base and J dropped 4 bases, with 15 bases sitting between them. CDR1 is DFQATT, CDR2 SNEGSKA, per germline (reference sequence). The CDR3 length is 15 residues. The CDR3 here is CSARGARMVSDTQYF. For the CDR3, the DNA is TGCAGTGCTAGAGGGGCCCGGATGGTCTCAGATACGCAGTATTTT.

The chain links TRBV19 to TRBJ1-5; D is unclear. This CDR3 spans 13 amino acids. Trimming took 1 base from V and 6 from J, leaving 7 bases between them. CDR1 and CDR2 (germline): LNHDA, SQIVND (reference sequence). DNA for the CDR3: TGTGCCAGTAGTATAGCGGTTCGTCAGCCCCAGCATTTT. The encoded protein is CASSIAVRQPQHF.

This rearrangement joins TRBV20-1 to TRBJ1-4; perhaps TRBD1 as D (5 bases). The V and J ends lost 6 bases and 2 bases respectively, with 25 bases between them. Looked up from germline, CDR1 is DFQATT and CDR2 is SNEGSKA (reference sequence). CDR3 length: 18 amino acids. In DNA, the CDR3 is TGCAGTGCCTCTACCCCAGCGGGGCGCGGTGATACTAATGAAAAACTGTTTTTT. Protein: CSASTPAGRGDTNEKLFF.

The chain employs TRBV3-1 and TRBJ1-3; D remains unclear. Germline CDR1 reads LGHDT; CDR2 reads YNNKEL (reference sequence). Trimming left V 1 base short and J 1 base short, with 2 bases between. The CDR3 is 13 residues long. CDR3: CASSQVSGNTIYF. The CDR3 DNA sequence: TGTGCCAGCAGCCAAGTGTCTGGAAACACCATATATTTT.

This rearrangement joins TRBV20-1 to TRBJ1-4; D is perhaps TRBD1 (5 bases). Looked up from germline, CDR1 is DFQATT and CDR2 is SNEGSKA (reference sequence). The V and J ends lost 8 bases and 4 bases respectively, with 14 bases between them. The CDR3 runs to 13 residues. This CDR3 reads CSTYRRVNEKLFF. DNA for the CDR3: TGCAGTACCTACAGGAGGGTTAATGAAAAACTGTTTTTT.